This paragraph covers one TCR beta chain sequence. These data come from a study of OX40 agonist ivuxolimab in advanced cancers. TCRdb's table, derived via immunoSEQ multiplex PCR, lists solely in-frame clones and lacks some. The sample has nearly 90,000 clones; around nine tenths are singletons. CDR3 size: 13 residues. Trimming pared 2 bases from V and 3 bases from J, leaving 7 bases between. Germline V CDR1 and CDR2: SEHNR, FQNEAQ (reference sequence). The clonotype comes from an adult with an advanced solid tumor such as melanoma, head and neck, liver or kidney cancer. This chain links TRBV7-9 with TRBJ1-1; D is perhaps TRBD1 (5 bases). The starting material was CD4+ or CD8+ T cells sorted from blood, obtained in a trial of the OX40 agonist ivuxolimab. In DNA form, the CDR3 reads TGTGCCAGCAGCTTACAAGGGGACACTGAAGCTTTCTTT. This encodes CASSLQGDTEAFF.